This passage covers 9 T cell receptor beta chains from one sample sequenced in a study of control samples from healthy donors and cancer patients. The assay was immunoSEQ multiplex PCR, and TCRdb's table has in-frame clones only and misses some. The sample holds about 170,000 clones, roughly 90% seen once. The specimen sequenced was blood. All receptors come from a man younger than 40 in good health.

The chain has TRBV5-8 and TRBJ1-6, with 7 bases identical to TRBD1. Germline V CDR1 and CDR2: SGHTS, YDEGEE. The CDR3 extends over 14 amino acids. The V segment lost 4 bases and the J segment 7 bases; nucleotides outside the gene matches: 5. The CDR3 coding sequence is TGTGCCAGCAGCCGGGGACAGCGAAATTCACCCCTCCACTTT. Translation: CASSRGQRNSPLHF.

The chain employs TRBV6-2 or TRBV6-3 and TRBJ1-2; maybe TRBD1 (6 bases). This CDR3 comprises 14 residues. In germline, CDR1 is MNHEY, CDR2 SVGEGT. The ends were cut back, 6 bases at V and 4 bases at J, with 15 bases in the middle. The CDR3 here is CASSPTGFFYGYTF. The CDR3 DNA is TGTGCCAGCAGCCCGACAGGATTTTTCTATGGCTACACCTTC.

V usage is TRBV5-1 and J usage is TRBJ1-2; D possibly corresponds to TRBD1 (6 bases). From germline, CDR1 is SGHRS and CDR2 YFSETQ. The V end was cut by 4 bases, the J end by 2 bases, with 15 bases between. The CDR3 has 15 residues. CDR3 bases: TGCGCCAGCAGCGAAGGGGGTAGTCTAAACTATGGCTACACCTTC. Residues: CASSEGGSLNYGYTF.

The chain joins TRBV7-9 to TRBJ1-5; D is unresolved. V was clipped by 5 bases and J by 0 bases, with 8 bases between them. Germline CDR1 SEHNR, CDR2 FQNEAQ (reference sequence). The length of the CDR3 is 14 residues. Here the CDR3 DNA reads TGTGCCAGCAGCCCCCCTTATAGCAATCAGCCCCAGCATTTT. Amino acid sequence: CASSPPYSNQPQHF.

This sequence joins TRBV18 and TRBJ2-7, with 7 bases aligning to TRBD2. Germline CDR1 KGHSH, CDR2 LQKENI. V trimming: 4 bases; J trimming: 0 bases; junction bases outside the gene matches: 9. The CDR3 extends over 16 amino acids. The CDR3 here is CASSRSLAASSYEQYF. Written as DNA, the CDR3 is TGTGCCAGCTCACGGTCCCTAGCGGCAAGCTCCTACGAGCAGTACTTC.

The CDR3 is CATSDRSRDSGELFF. DNA for the CDR3: TGTGCCACCAGTGATCGTTCAAGGGATAGCGGGGAGCTGTTTTTT. The chain is built from TRBV24-1 and TRBJ2-2; D is uncertain. CDR1 KGHDR and CDR2 SFDVKD come from the germline V gene. The CDR3 contains 15 residues. Trimming shortened V by 3 bases and J by 7 bases, and 14 bases separated the two germline ends.

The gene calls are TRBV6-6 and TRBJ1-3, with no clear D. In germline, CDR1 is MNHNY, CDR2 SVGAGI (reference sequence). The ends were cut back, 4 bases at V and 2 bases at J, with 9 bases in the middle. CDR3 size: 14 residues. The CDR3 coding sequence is TGTGCCAGCAGTTCACCGCTGACTGGAAACACCATATATTTT. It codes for CASSSPLTGNTIYF.

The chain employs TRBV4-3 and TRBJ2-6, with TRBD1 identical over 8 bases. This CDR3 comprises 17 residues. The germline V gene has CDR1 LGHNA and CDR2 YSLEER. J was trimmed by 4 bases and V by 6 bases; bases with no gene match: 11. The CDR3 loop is CASRSTAGGMGANVLTF. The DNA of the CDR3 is TGCGCCAGCAGGTCCACGGCAGGGGGCATGGGGGCCAACGTCCTGACTTTC.

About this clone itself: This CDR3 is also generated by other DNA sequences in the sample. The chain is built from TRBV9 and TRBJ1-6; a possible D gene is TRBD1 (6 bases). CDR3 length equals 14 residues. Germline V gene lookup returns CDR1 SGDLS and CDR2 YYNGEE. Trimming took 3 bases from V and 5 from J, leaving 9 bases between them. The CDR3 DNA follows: TGTGCCAGCAGCGCACAGGGAAATAATTCACCCCTCCACTTT. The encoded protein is CASSAQGNNSPLHF.